The clone carrying this T cell receptor beta chain was observed many times. For the second PCR, which ran for about 7 to 11 cycles, a sample-barcoded 5' primer and a J-beta primer mix were used. MiXCR, run by TCRdb on the 5' RACE reads, gives a single entry per CDR3 protein. Seen here are some 1.5 million distinct CDR3 sequences, 28% observed once, and the top ten hold 7.7%. The CDR3 runs to 12 residues. CDR1 is SGHTA and CDR2 is FQGNSA in the germline V gene. The V end was cut by 4 bases, the J end by 6 bases, with 10 bases between. This sample was included in a study of blood T cells in healthy people across ages.

The sample was blood. V usage is TRBV7-2 and J usage is TRBJ2-7; D remains unclear. This TCR was sampled from a woman aged 25 to 45 in good health. In nucleotides, the CDR3 is TGTGCCAGCAGCTCCCAGAGGCTCGAGCAGTACTTC. Encoded protein: CASSSQRLEQYF.